The 12 T cell receptor beta chains below come from one sample, sequenced in a study of CD8+ T cells in alopecia areata. In each case, RNA was isolated and then reverse transcribed into cDNA as the sequencing template. Here immunoSEQ multiplex PCR was the method, and the copy in TCRdb shows in-frame clones only, minus some. The table has 180,000 or so clones, roughly 60% seen once. The treatment denotes: oral pan-JAK inhibitor, 5-10 mg twice daily. The material sequenced was CD4+ T cells sorted from blood, taken at week 24, from a patient treated with tofacitinib. The receptors come from a human donor with alopecia areata.

This clone was detected only a few times. A junction boundary mismatches the germline segment, possibly from a read error. This chain links TRBV14 with TRBJ2-5, with D perhaps matching TRBD2 (7 bases). The CDR3 is 16 amino acids. The germline V gene encodes CDR1 SGHDN and CDR2 FVKESK. The CDR3 loop reads CASSKDRMRGQETQYF. The CDR3 bases are TGTGCCAGCAGCAAAGACAGGATGCGGGGGCAAGAGACCCAGTACTTC.

This clone was counted a few times. This chain links TRBV5-6 with TRBJ1-2; D is uncertain. This CDR3 region has 11 residues. V shed 7 bases and J shed 5 bases, with 9 bases lying between them. Germline CDR1 SGHDT, CDR2 YYEEEE. CDR3 sequence (DNA): TGTGCCAGCGCACGGGATTATGGCTACACCTTC. Translated: CASARDYGYTF.

J is TRBJ1-4 and V is TRBV5-4; D perhaps matches TRBD1 (6 bases). V was clipped by 0 bases and J by 1 base, with 7 bases between them. Looked up from germline, CDR1 is SGHNT and CDR2 is YYREEE (reference sequence). The CDR3 is 15 amino acids. CDR3 loop: CASSLATGTNEKLFF. Written as DNA, the CDR3 is TGTGCCAGCAGCTTGGCGACAGGAACTAATGAAAAACTGTTTTTT.

V and J are TRBV20-1 and TRBJ2-4; D may be TRBD1 or TRBD2 (5 bases each). V was pared by 1 base and J by 16 bases, with 14 bases between. Germline assignment: CDR1 DFQATT and CDR2 SNEGSKA (reference sequence). The CDR3 extends over 11 amino acids. The DNA of the CDR3 is TGCAGTGCTAGAGTTTCCGGGGCGTACTACTTC. Protein sequence: CSARVSGAYYF.

J is TRBJ1-1 and V is TRBV5-1, with D uncertain. Germline V CDR1 and CDR2: SGHRS, YFSETQ. V was trimmed by 3 bases and J by 5 bases, leaving 14 bases between them. The CDR3 extends over 14 amino acids. For the CDR3, the DNA is TGCGCCAGCAGCTGGGAGTTACTGGGGACTGAAGCTTTCTTT. This sequence encodes CASSWELLGTEAFF. Full variable domain (missing parts from reference TRBV5-1 and TRBJ1-1): KAGVTQTPRYLIKTRGQQVTLSCSPISGHRSVSWYQQTPGQGLQFLFEYFSETQRNKGNFPGRFSGRQFSNSRSEMNVSTLELGDSALYLCASSWELLGTEAFFGQGTRLTVV.

This clone was detected only a few times. This sequence joins TRBV7-7 and TRBJ2-5, with 9 bases that match TRBD1. Germline values: CDR1 SSHAT, CDR2 FNYEAQ (reference sequence). This CDR3 is 15 amino acids long. Trimming cost V 5 bases and J 2 bases; bases outside gene matches: 6. The CDR3 spells CASSPGTGIQETQYF. In DNA, the CDR3 is TGTGCCAGCAGCCCCGGGACAGGGATTCAAGAGACCCAGTACTTC.

This clone was found a few times. The chain joins TRBV10-3 to TRBJ1-5, with a possible D match to TRBD1 (6 bases). Germline loops: CDR1 ENHRY, CDR2 SYGVKD. The ends were cut back, 3 bases at V and 4 bases at J, with 10 bases in the middle. The CDR3 is 14 amino acids. The CDR3 DNA sequence: TGTGCCATCAGTGACAGGGGAGGGAATCAGCCCCAGCATTTT. Its translation is CAISDRGGNQPQHF.

The chain uses TRBV11-3 and TRBJ2-1; no definite D call. Germline CDR1 is SGHNT and CDR2 is YENEEA. The germline V and J ends were trimmed by 0 bases and 9 bases, with 15 bases remaining between them. CDR3 length: 15 residues. The CDR3, as DNA: TGTGCCAGCAGCTTAGATCCTGACCCCGGACGTGAGCAGTTCTTC. Translation gives CASSLDPDPGREQFF. The entire variable domain, with the rest obtained from reference TRBV11-3 and TRBJ2-1, is as follows: EAGVVQSPRYKIIEKKQPVAFWCNPISGHNTLYWYLQNLGQGPELLIRYENEEAVDDSQLPKDRFSAERLKGVDSTLKIQPAELGDSAVYLCASSLDPDPGREQFFGPGTRLTVL.

This clone was detected a few times. The genes are TRBV10-3 and TRBJ1-1; 7 positions agree with TRBD1. CDR1 and CDR2 (germline): ENHRY, SYGVKD. The CDR3 totals 12 residues. The ends lost 2 bases at V and 7 bases at J; junction bases unmatched: 1. CDR3 region: CAISERTGEAFF. In nucleotides, the CDR3 is TGTGCCATCAGTGAGAGGACAGGTGAAGCTTTCTTT.

This chain joins TRBV18 and TRBJ1-5, with 9 bases identical to TRBD1. This CDR3 is 15 amino acids long. Germline loops: CDR1 KGHSH, CDR2 LQKENI. V shed 1 base and J 4 bases; nucleotides not matched to a gene: 2. CDR3 region: CASSPLGTGNQPQHF. Written as DNA, the CDR3 is TGTGCCAGCTCACCACTTGGGACAGGGAATCAGCCCCAGCATTTT.

J is TRBJ2-1 and V is TRBV2; 7 nucleotides match TRBD1. The CDR3 length is 14 residues. Germline-derived CDR1 and CDR2 are SNHLY and FYNNEI. J lost 0 bases, V lost 6 bases, and 2 bases had no gene match. The CDR3 coding sequence is TGTGCCAGCAGGACAGGGAGCTCCTACAATGAGCAGTTCTTC. It codes for CASRTGSSYNEQFF.

The rearrangement links TRBV5-4 to TRBJ2-5; TRBD2 aligns across 12 bases. J lost 5 bases, V lost 0 bases, and 8 bases had no gene match. CDR1 is SGHNT, CDR2 YYREEE, per germline (reference sequence). The CDR3 is 17 amino acids. The CDR3 DNA sequence: TGTGCCAGCAGCTTGGAATCTAGCGGGGGGGCTTTGGAGACCCAGTACTTC. It is translated as CASSLESSGGALETQYF.